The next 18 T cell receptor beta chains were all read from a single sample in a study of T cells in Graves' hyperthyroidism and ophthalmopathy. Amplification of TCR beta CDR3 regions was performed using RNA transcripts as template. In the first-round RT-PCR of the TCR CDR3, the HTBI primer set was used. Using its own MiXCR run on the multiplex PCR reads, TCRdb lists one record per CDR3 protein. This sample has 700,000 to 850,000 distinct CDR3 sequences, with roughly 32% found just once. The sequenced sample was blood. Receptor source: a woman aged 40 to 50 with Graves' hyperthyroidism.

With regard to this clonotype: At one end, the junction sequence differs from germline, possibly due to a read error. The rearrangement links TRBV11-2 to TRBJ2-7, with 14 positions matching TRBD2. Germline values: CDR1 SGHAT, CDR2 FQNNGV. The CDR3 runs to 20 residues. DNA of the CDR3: TGCGCCAGCAGCCGCCGGACTAGCGGGAGGACGAAGGGGTTAGGCTACGAGCAGTACTTC. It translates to CASSRRTSGRTKGLGYEQYF.

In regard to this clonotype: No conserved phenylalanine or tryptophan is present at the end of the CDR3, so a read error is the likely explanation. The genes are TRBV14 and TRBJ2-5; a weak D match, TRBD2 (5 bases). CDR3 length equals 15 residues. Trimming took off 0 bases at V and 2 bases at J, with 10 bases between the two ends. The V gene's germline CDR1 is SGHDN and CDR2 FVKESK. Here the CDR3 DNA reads TGTGCCAGCAGCCAAGATTTGGTAGCGCAAGAGACCCAGTACCTC. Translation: CASSQDLVAQETQYL.

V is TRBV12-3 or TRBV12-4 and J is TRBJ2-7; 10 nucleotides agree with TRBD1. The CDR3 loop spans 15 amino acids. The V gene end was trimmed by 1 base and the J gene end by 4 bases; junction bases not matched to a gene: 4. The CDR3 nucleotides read TGTGCCAGCAGTTTAGGCGGACAGGGGGAGTACGAGCAGTACTTC. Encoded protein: CASSLGGQGEYEQYF.

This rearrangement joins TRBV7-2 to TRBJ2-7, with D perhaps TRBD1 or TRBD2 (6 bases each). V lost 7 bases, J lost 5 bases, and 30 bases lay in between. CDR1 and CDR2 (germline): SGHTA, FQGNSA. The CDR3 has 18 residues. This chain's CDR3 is CASTHWALAGGTSHEQYF. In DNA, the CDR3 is TGTGCCAGCACCCACTGGGCCCTAGCCGGCGGGACATCCCACGAGCAGTACTTC.

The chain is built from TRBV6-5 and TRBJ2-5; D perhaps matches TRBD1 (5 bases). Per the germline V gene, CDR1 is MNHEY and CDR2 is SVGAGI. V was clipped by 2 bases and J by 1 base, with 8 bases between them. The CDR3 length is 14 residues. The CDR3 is CASSYLGAQETQYF. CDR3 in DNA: TGTGCCAGCAGTTACCTTGGGGCCCAAGAGACCCAGTACTTC.

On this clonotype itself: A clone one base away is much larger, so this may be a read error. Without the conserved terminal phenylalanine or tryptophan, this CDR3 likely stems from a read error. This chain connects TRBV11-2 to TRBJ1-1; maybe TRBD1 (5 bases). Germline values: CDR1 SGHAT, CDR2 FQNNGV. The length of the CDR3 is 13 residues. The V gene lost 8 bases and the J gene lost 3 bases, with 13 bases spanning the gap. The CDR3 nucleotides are TGTGCCAGCCTACTCGGAGGGGACACTGAAGCTTTCTCT. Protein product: CASLLGGDTEAFS.

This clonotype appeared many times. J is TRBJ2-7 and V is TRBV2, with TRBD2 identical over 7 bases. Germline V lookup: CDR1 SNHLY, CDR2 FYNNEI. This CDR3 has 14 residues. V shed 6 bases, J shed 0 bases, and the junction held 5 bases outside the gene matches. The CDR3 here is CASRASGNSYEQYF. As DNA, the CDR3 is TGTGCCAGCAGGGCAAGCGGGAACTCCTACGAGCAGTACTTC.

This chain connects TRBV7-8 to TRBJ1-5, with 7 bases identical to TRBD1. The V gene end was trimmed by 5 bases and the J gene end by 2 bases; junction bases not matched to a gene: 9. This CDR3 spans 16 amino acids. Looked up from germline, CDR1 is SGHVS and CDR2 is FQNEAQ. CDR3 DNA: TGTGCCAGCAGCCCAACCGGGACAGTCCGCAATCAGCCCCAGCATTTT. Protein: CASSPTGTVRNQPQHF. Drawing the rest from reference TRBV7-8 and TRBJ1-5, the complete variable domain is GAGVSQSPRYKVAKRGQDVALRCDPISGHVSLFWYQQALGQGPEFLTYFQNEAQLDKSGLPSDRFFAERPEGSVSTLKIQRTQQEDSAVYLCASSPTGTVRNQPQHFGDGTRLSIL.

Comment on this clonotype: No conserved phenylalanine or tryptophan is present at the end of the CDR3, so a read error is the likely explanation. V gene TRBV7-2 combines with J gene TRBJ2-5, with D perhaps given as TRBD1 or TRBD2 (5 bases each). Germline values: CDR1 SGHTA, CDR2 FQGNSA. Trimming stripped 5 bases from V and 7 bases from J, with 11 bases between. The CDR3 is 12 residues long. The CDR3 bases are TGTGCCAGCAGCCGGGACCCTGGGACCCAGTACCTC. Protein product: CASSRDPGTQYL.

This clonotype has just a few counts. The CDR3 DNA is TGTGCCAGCAGTTACGGGACAGGGGGCGCTGATAAAGGCTACACCTTC. Residues: CASSYGTGGADKGYTF. The chain couples TRBV6-5 to TRBJ1-2, with 12 bases lining up with TRBD1. Per the germline V gene, CDR1 is MNHEY and CDR2 is SVGAGI. V gave up 2 bases and J gave up 8 bases; unmatched junction bases: 9. The CDR3 is made up of 16 amino acids.

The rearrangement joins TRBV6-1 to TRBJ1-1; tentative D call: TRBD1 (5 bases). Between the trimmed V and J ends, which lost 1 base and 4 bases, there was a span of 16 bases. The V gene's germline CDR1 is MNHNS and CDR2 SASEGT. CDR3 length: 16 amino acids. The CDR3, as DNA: TGTGCCAGCAGTGAAGGCTTATGGGGGGTAGGCACTGAAGCTTTCTTT. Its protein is CASSEGLWGVGTEAFF.

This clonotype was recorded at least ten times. As DNA, the CDR3 is TGTGCCACCAGTGATTGGGGGGAGACCCAGTACTTC. Translating it yields CATSDWGETQYF. The chain is built from TRBV24-1 and TRBJ2-5; D possibly matches TRBD1 or TRBD2 (5 bases each). The V end was cut by 2 bases, the J end by 5 bases, with 5 bases between. CDR3 length equals 12 residues. The germline gives CDR1 KGHDR, CDR2 SFDVKD.

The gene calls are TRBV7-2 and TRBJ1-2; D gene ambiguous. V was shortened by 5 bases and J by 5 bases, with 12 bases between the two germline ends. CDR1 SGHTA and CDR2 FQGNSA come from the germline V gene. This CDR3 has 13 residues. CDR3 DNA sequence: TGTGCCAGCAGCCCGGACGGTCTTTATGGCTACACCTTC. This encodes CASSPDGLYGYTF.

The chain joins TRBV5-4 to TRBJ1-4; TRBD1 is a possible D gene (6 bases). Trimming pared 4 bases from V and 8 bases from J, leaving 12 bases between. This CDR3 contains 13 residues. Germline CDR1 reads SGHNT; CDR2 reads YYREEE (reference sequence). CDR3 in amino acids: CASSTQGDEKLFF. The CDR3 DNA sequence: TGTGCCAGCAGCACACAGGGCGACGAAAAACTGTTTTTT.

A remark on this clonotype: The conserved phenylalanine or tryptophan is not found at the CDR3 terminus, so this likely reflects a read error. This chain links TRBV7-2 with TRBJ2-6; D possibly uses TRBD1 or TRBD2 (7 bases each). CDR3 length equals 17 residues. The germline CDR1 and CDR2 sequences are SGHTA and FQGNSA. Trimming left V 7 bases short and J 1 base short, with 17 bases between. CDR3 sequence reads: CASTAGAGGSGANVLTP. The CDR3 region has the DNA TGTGCCAGCACCGCGGGGGCAGGGGGTTCTGGGGCCAACGTCCTGACTCCA.

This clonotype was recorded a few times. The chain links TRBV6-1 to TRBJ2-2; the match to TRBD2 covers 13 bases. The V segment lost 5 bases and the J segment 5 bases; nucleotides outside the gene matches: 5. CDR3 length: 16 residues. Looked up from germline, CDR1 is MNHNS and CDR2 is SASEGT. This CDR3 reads CASSPRTSGRTGELFF. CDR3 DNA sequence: TGTGCCAGCAGTCCGCGGACTAGCGGGAGAACCGGGGAGCTGTTTTTT.

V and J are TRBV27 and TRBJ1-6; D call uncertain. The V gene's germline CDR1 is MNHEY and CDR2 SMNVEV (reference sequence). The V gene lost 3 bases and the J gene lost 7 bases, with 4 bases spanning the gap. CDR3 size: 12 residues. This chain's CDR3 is CASSFKNSPLHF. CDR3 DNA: TGTGCCAGCAGTTTCAAGAATTCACCCCTCCACTTT.

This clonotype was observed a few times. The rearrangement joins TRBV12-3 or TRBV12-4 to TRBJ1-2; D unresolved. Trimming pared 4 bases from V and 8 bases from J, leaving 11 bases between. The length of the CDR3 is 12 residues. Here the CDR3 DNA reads TGTGCCAGCAGTTACCCCCCCGGGGGCTACACCTTC. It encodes CASSYPPGGYTF.